Listed below are T cell receptor beta chains from one sample, sequenced in a study of lymphopenia after photon versus proton radiotherapy. Assay: immunoSEQ multiplex PCR; the TCRdb copy retains only in-frame clones and omits some. The sample includes about 30,000 clones, approximately 87% of them seen just once. The starting material was peripheral blood, obtained from a patient treated with proton-based radiotherapy. The receptors were sampled from an older woman with cholangiocarcinoma. Some clones in this sample may be carry-over from other donors' samples. Both conserved end residues are part of each CDR3. D genes are given only for firm matches. Part of the rows lack a size; the others show once, few, many or a class for expanded clones.

V,size,J,D,CDR3,DNA
TRBV7-9,.,TRBJ1-2,.,CASSPTLRRGYTF,TGTGCCAGCAGCCCGACTCTCCGGAGGGGCTACACCTTC
TRBV7-6,once,TRBJ1-1,.,CASSSRGLIMNTEAFF,TGTGCCAGCAGCTCGAGGGGCCTGATCATGAACACTGAAGCTTTCTTT
TRBV7-9,.,TRBJ1-2,.,CASSLGGGPLVGYTF,TGTGCCAGCAGCTTAGGAGGGGGGCCCCTCGTTGGCTACACCTTC
TRBV7-9,.,TRBJ2-5,.,CASSTGTQETQYF,TGTGCCAGCAGCACGGGGACACAAGAGACCCAGTACTTC
TRBV5-1,.,TRBJ2-2,TRBD2,CASSGTSGGTGGELFF,TGCGCCAGCAGCGGGACTAGCGGGGGGACCGGCGGGGAGCTGTTTTTT
TRBV6-1,.,TRBJ2-1,.,CASLTDGASYNEQFF,TGTGCCAGCCTGACTGATGGGGCTTCCTACAATGAGCAGTTCTTC
TRBV27,.,TRBJ2-3,TRBD2,CASSPWVTSPTDTQYF,TGTGCCAGCAGCCCCTGGGTGACTAGCCCCACAGATACGCAGTATTTT
TRBV25-1,.,TRBJ2-7,TRBD2,CASSESPAGVNF,TGTGCCAGCAGTGAATCCCCGGCGGGAGTGAACTTC
TRBV2,.,TRBJ1-2,.,CASREGHLSNYGYTF,TGTGCCAGCAGGGAAGGACACCTCTCTAACTATGGCTACACCTTC
TRBV29-1,.,TRBJ2-3,.,CSVDGGGTDTQYF,TGCAGCGTTGATGGAGGGGGCACAGATACGCAGTATTTT
TRBV19,.,TRBJ2-5,TRBD2,CASSMLGTTSQETQYF,TGTGCCAGTAGTATGTTGGGGACTACTAGCCAAGAGACCCAGTACTTC
TRBV5-4,.,TRBJ2-1,TRBD2,CASSLSLAGVEQFF,TGTGCCAGCAGCTTGTCGCTAGCGGGTGTTGAGCAGTTCTTC
TRBV29-1,few,TRBJ2-7,.,CSVVESGGPYEQYF,TGCAGCGTTGTGGAAAGCGGCGGCCCCTACGAGCAGTACTTC
TRBV25-1,many,TRBJ1-5,.,CASSEWRGNQPQHF,TGTGCCAGCAGTGAATGGAGGGGCAATCAGCCCCAGCATTTT
TRBV5-1,.,TRBJ1-2,TRBD1,CASSLGTGNGYTF,TGCGCCAGCAGCTTGGGGACAGGGAATGGCTACACCTTC
TRBV7-2,.,TRBJ1-1,.,CASSSTGSVEAFF,TGTGCCAGCAGCTCCACAGGGTCGGTTGAAGCTTTCTTT
TRBV7-6,.,TRBJ2-3,.,CASSSQVTDTQYF,TGTGCCAGCAGCTCTCAGGTGACAGATACGCAGTATTTT
TRBV11-2,.,TRBJ2-7,.,CASSLDRGIKDEQYF,TGTGCCAGCAGCTTAGATCGGGGTATTAAGGACGAGCAGTACTTC
TRBV9,.,TRBJ2-7,.,CASSARDPPYEQYF,TGTGCCAGCAGCGCTCGGGACCCCCCCTACGAGCAGTACTTC
TRBV7-2,.,TRBJ1-2,TRBD1,CAGKTRGKNYGYTF,TGTGCCGGAAAGACCAGGGGGAAGAACTATGGCTACACCTTC
TRBV11-3,.,TRBJ2-1,TRBD2,CASSPGLAGGGSYNEQFF,TGTGCCAGCAGCCCCGGACTAGCGGGAGGTGGGTCCTACAATGAGCAGTTCTTC
TRBV20-1,.,TRBJ2-7,.,CSVRQSYEQYF,TGCAGTGTCAGGCAGTCCTACGAGCAGTACTTC
TRBV19,.,TRBJ2-1,.,CASSIQGASYNEQFF,TGTGCCAGTAGTATTCAGGGAGCTTCCTACAATGAGCAGTTCTTC
TRBV7-2,.,TRBJ2-3,TRBD2,CASSKRGAGGLGDTQYF,TGTGCCAGCAGCAAACGAGGTGCGGGGGGGCTGGGAGATACGCAGTATTTT
TRBV5-1,.,TRBJ2-3,TRBD2,CASMLAGGGDTQYF,TGCGCCAGCATGCTAGCGGGAGGGGGAGATACGCAGTATTTT
TRBV10-1,.,TRBJ1-1,.,CATQGGYGTEAFF,TGCGCCACTCAGGGAGGGTACGGCACTGAAGCTTTCTTT
TRBV5-6,few,TRBJ1-5,.,CASSLARGGSRTNQPQHF,TGTGCCAGCAGCTTGGCGAGGGGGGGATCGAGAACTAATCAGCCCCAGCATTTT
TRBV5-3,.,TRBJ2-7,TRBD1,CARSLMGQSSYEQYF,TGTGCCAGAAGCTTGATGGGACAGAGCTCCTACGAGCAGTACTTC
TRBV9,.,TRBJ2-1,TRBD1,CASSTSYRGQDNEQFF,TGTGCCAGCAGCACGAGCTACAGGGGGCAAGACAATGAGCAGTTCTTC
TRBV7-3,.,TRBJ1-1,.,CASSLMQGLGYEAFF,TGTGCCAGCAGCTTAATGCAGGGGCTCGGGTATGAAGCTTTCTTT
TRBV10-2,.,TRBJ1-5,.,CASSERLNSNQPQHF,TGCGCCAGCAGTGAGCGACTAAATAGCAATCAGCCCCAGCATTTT
TRBV19,.,TRBJ1-3,.,CASGEGLGSGNTIYF,TGTGCCAGTGGTGAGGGGCTGGGTTCTGGAAACACCATATATTTT
TRBV5-4,.,TRBJ2-3,.,CASSRDSTDTQYF,TGTGCCAGCAGTCGGGACAGCACAGATACGCAGTATTTT